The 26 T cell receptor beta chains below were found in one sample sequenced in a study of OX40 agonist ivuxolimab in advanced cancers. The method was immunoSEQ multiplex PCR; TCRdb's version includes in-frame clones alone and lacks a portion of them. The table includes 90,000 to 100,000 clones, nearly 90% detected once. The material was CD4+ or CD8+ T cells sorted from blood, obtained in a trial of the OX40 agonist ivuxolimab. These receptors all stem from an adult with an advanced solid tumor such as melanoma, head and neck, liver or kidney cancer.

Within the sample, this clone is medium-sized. CDR3 sequence: CASSFGQDDGYTF. CDR3 sequence (DNA): TGTGCCAGCAGTTTCGGACAGGACGATGGCTACACCTTC. V usage is TRBV7-9 and J usage is TRBJ1-2, with 7 bases matching TRBD1. Losses at the gene ends were 6 bases for V and 6 bases for J; bases not matched to a gene: 7. CDR1 is SEHNR, CDR2 FQNEAQ, per germline (reference sequence). CDR3 length: 13 amino acids.

CDR3 bases: TGTGCCAGCAGCGTGGCTAGGGGAGACACTGAAGCTTTCTTT. Encoded protein: CASSVARGDTEAFF. V gene TRBV9 combines with J gene TRBJ1-1, with D possibly matching TRBD1 (5 bases). Germline V CDR1 and CDR2: SGDLS, YYNGEE. This CDR3 is built from 14 residues. V was clipped by 2 bases and J by 3 bases, with 11 bases between them. Filled out from reference TRBV9 and TRBJ1-1, the complete variable domain reads DSGVTQTPKHLITATGQRVTLRCSPRSGDLSVYWYQQSLDQGLQFLIQYYNGEERAKGNILERFSAQQFPDLHSELNLSSLELGDSALYFCASSVARGDTEAFFGQGTRLTVV.

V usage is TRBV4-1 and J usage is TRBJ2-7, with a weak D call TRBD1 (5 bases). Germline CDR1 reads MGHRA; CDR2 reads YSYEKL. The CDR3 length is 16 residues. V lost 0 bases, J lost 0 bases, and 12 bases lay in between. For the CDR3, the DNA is TGCGCCAGCAGCCAAGATCCTCGACAGAGCTCCTACGAGCAGTACTTC. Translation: CASSQDPRQSSYEQYF.

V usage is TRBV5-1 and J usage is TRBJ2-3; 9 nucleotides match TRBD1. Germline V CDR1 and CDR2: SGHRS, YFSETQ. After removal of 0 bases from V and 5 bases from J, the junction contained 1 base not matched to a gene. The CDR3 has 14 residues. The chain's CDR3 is CASSLGTGEDTQYF. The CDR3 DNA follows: TGCGCCAGCAGCTTGGGGACAGGGGAAGATACGCAGTATTTT.

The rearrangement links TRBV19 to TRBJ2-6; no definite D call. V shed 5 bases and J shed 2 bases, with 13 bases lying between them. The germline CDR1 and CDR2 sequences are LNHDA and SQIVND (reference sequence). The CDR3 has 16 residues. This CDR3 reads CASSSGGEAGANVLTF. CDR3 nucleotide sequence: TGTGCCAGTAGTTCGGGTGGGGAAGCTGGGGCCAACGTCCTGACTTTC.

DNA of the CDR3: TGTGCCAGCAGCTGGGAGGACAGGGAACATTGGAGGGATGAGCAGTTCTTC. As protein: CASSWEDREHWRDEQFF. The chain uses TRBV7-2 and TRBJ2-1; 8 bases agree with TRBD1. The CDR3 has 17 amino acids. Trimming at V came to 4 bases and at J to 8 bases, leaving 16 bases not matched to a gene. Germline CDR1 and CDR2: SGHTA and FQGNSA.

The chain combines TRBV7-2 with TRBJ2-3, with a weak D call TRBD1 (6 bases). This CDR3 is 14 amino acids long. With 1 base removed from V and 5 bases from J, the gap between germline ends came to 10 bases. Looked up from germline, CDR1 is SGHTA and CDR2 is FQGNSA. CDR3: CASSLDNREDTQYF. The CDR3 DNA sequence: TGTGCCAGCAGCTTAGATAACAGGGAAGATACGCAGTATTTT.

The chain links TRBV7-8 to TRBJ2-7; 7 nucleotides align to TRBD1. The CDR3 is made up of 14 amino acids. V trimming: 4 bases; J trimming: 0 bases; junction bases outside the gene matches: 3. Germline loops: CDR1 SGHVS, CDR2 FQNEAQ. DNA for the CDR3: TGTGCCAGCAGCTCTACAGGGGCCTCCTACGAGCAGTACTTC. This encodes CASSSTGASYEQYF.

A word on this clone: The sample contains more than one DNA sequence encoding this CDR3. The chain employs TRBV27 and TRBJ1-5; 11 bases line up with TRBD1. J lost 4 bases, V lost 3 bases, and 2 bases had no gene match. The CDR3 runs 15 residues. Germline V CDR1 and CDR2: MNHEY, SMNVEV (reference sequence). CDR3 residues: CASSFGTGGNQPQHF. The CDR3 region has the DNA TGTGCCAGCAGTTTCGGGACAGGGGGTAATCAGCCCCAGCATTTT.

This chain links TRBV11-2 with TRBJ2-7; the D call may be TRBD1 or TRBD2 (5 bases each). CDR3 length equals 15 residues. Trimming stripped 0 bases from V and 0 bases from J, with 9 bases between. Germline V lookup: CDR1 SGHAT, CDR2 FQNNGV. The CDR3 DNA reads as TGTGCCAGCAGCTTAGACAGGGAGTCCTCCTACGAGCAGTACTTC. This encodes CASSLDRESSYEQYF.

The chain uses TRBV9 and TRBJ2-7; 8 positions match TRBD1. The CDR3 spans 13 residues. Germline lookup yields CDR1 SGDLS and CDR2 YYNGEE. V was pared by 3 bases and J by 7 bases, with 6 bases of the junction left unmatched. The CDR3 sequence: CASSATRQGEQYF. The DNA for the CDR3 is TGTGCCAGCAGCGCCACTCGACAGGGGGAGCAGTACTTC.

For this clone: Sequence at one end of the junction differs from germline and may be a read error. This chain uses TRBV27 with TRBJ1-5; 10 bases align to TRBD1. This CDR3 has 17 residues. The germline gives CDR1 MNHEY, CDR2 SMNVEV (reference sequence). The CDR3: CASRLSTVGTGDQPQHF. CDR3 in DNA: TGTGCCAGCAGATTATCGACCGTTGGGACAGGGGATCAGCCCCAGCATTTT.

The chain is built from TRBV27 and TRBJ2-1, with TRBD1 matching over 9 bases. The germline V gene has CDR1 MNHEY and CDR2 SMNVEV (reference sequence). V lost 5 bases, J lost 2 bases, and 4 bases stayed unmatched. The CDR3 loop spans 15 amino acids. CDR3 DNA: TGTGCCAGCAGTAATACAGGGGGCGCCTACAATGAGCAGTTCTTC. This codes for CASSNTGGAYNEQFF.

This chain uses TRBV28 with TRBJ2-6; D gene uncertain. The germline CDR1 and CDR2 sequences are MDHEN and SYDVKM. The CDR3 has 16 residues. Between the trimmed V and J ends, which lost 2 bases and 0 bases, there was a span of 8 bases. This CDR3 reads CASSLVGFSGANVLTF. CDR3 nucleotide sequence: TGTGCCAGCAGTTTAGTAGGGTTCTCTGGGGCCAACGTCCTGACTTTC.

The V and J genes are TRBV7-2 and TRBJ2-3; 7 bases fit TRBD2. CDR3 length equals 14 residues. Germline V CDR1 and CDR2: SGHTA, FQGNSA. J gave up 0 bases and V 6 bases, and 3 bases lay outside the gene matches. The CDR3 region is CASRPGGSTDTQYF. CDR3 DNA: TGTGCCAGCAGACCCGGGGGGAGCACAGATACGCAGTATTTT. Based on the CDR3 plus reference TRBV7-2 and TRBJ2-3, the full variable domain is GAGVSQSPSNKVTEKGKDVELRCDPISGHTALYWYRQSLGQGLEFLIYFQGNSAPDKSGLPSDRFSAERTGGSVSTLTIQRTQQEDSAVYLCASRPGGSTDTQYFGPGTRLTVL.

In DNA, the CDR3 is TGTGCCAGCAGCCCCCACCGGGGCGGCTACACCTTC. Translation: CASSPHRGGYTF. The chain carries TRBV9 and TRBJ1-2; possible D gene TRBD1, 5 bases. Germline values: CDR1 SGDLS, CDR2 YYNGEE. V was trimmed by 4 bases and J by 8 bases, leaving 12 bases between them. There are 12 residues in the CDR3.

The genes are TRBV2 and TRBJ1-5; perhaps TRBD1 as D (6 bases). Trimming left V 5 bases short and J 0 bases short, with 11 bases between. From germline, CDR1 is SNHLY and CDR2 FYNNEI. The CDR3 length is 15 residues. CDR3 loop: CASSPDSLSNQPQHF. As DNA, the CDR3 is TGTGCCAGCAGTCCGGACAGTCTTAGCAATCAGCCCCAGCATTTT.

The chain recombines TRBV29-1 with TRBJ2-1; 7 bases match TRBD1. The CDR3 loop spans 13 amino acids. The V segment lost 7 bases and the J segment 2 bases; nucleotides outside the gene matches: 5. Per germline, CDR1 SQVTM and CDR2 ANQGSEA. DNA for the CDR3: TGCAGCGCCCGGGACAGCGCCTACAATGAGCAGTTCTTC. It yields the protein CSARDSAYNEQFF.

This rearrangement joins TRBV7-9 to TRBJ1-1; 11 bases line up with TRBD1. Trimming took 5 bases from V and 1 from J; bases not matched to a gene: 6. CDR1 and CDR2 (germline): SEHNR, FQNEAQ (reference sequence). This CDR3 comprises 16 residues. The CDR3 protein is CASSLGQGGKNTEAFF. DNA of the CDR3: TGTGCCAGCAGCCTGGGACAGGGGGGCAAGAACACTGAAGCTTTCTTT. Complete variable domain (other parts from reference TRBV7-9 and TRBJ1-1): DTGVSQNPRHKITKRGQNVTFRCDPISEHNRLYWYRQTLGQGPEFLTYFQNEAQLEKSRLLSDRFSAERPKGSFSTLEIQRTEQGDSAMYLCASSLGQGGKNTEAFFGQGTRLTVV.

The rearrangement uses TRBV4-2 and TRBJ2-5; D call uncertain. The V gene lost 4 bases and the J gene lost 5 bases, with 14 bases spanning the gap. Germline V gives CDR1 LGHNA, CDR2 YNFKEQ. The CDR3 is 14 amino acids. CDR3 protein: CASSLDPSGETQYF. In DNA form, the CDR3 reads TGTGCCAGCAGCCTTGACCCGTCGGGCGAGACCCAGTACTTC.

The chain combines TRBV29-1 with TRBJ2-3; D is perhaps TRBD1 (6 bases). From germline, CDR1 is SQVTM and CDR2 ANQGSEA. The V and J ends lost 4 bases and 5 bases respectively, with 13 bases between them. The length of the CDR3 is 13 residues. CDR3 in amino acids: CSVGQALRDTQYF. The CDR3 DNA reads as TGCAGCGTTGGACAGGCCCTCAGAGATACGCAGTATTTT.

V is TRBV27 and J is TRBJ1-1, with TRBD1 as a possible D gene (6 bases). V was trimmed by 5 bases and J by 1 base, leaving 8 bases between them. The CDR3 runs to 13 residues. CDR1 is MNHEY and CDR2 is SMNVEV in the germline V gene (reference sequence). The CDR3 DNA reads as TGTGCCAGCAGTCACAGGGAGAACACTGAAGCTTTCTTT. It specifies CASSHRENTEAFF.

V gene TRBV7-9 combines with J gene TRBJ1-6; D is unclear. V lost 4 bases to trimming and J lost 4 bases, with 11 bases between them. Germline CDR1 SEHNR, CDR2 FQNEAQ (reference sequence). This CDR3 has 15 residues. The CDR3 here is CASSSADVYNSPLHF. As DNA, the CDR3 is TGTGCCAGCAGCTCAGCCGACGTGTATAATTCACCCCTCCACTTT.

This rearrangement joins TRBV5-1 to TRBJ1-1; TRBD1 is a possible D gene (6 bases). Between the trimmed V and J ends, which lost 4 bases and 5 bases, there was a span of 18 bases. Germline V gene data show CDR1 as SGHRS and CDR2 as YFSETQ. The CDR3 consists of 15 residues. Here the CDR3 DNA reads TGCGCCAGCAGCGAGATAGGACAGAGGGGGACTGAAGCTTTCTTT. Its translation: CASSEIGQRGTEAFF.

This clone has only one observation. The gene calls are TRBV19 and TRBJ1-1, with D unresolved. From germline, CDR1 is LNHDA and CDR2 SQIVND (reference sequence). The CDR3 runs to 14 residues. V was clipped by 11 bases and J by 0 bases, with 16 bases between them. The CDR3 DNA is TGTGCCTCCTCACATCATCCGGTGAACACTGAAGCTTTCTTT. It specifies CASSHHPVNTEAFF.

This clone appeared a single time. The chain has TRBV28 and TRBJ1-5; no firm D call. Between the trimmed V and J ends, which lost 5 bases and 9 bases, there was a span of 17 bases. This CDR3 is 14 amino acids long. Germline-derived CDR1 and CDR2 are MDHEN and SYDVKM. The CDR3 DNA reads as TGTGCCAGCAGTGAGGGCCTCCACAGTCGGCCCCAGCATTTT. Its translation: CASSEGLHSRPQHF.